This T cell receptor (beta chain) was recorded in a study of shared clonotypes between healthy human individuals. Only in-frame clones appear in the TCRdb table, and some are missing; sequencing was by immunoSEQ multiplex PCR. The table includes over 2 million clones, about nine tenths detected once. CDR1 SQVTM and CDR2 ANQGSEA come from the germline V gene. V shed 8 bases, J shed 8 bases, and the junction held 12 bases outside the gene matches. This CDR3 has 13 amino acids. The receptor comes from a man between 18 and 35 years old in good health. Some clones in this sample may be carry-over from other donors' samples. The rearrangement uses TRBV29-1 and TRBJ2-3, with TRBD2 identical over 8 bases. Sequencing used naive CD4+ T cells from PBMCs. Indicated subset: CD45RA+ positively selected. CDR3: CSLGASGLRTQYF. In nucleotides, the CDR3 is TGCAGCCTTGGGGCTAGCGGGCTTCGTACGCAGTATTTT.